This TCR beta chain was obtained from a study of neurological immune-mediated disorders. A single record per CDR3 protein comes from TCRdb applying MiXCR to the 5' RACE reads. The sample lists some 4,500 distinct CDR3 sequences; about 22% were seen once. The CDR3 has 14 residues. Deletions cut 3 bases from V and 2 bases from J, with 11 bases between. Germline V gives CDR1 DFQATT, CDR2 SNEGSKA (reference sequence). This clonotype came up many times. This clonotype was sampled from a woman aged 55-69 years with HTLV-1-associated myelopathy (HAM/TSP). This chain joins TRBV20-1 and TRBJ2-1, with unresolved D. Sequenced input: CD8+ T cells from blood. Written as DNA, the CDR3 is TGCAGTGCTAGCAGCGTTTTGCCCTACAATGAGCAGTTCTTC. This codes for CSASSVLPYNEQFF.